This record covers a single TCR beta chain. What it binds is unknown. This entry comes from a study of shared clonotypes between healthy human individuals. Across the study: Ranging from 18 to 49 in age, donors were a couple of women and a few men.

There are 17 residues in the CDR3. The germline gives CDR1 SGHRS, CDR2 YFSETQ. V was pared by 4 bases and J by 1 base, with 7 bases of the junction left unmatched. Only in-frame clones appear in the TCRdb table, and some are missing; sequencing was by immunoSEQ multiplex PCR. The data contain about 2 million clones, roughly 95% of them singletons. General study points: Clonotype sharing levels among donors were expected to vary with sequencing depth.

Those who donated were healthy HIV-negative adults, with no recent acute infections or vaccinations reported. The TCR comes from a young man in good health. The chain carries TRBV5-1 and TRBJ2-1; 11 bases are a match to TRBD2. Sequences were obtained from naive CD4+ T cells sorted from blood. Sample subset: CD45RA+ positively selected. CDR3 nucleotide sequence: TGCGCCAGCAGCGTCCTAGCGGGGGGCTCTTCCTACAATGAGCAGTTCTTC. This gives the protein CASSVLAGGSSYNEQFF.